This T cell receptor beta chain was observed in a study of shared clonotypes between healthy human individuals. Study observations and caveats: Non-shared clonotypes showed lower generation probabilities than clonotypes common to all four donors. Naive subsets, compared against memory subsets, generally had larger estimated richness values. The study found 4.5% to 5% of naive CD4 clonotypes shared across a few donors.

Naive-designated CD8 cells lacked CD45RO, were positively enriched for CCR7, and omitted terminally differentiated effector memory CD45RA+ cells. Deep was the level at which the assay was run. TCRdb's table, derived via immunoSEQ multiplex PCR, lists solely in-frame clones and lacks some. Of 1.5 million to 2.5 million clones detected, about 95% appear once; the ten largest clones hold 1.2%. As concerns this clone: What it binds is unknown.

Material: naive CD8+ T cells sorted from blood. This receptor was identified in a young man in good health.

CDR3 protein: CASSYSPAGSNEKLFF. The DNA for the CDR3 is TGTGCCAGCAGTTACTCCCCCGCAGGATCTAATGAAAAACTGTTTTTT. The V call is TRBV6-6, the J call TRBJ1-4; the D is unclear. Trimming stripped 0 bases from V and 3 bases from J, with 11 bases between. The CDR3 is 16 amino acids. The germline gives CDR1 MNHNY, CDR2 SVGAGI (reference sequence).